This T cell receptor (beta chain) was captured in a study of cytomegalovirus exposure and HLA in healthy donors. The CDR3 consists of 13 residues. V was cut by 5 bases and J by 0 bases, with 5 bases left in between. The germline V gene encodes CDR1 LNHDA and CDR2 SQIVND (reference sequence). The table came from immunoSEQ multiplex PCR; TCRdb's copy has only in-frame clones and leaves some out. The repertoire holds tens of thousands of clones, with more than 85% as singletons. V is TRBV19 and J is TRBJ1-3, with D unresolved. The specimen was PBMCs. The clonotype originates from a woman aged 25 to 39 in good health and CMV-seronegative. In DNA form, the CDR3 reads TGTGCCAGTAGTGGGAGCTCTGGAAACACCATATATTTT. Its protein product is CASSGSSGNTIYF.